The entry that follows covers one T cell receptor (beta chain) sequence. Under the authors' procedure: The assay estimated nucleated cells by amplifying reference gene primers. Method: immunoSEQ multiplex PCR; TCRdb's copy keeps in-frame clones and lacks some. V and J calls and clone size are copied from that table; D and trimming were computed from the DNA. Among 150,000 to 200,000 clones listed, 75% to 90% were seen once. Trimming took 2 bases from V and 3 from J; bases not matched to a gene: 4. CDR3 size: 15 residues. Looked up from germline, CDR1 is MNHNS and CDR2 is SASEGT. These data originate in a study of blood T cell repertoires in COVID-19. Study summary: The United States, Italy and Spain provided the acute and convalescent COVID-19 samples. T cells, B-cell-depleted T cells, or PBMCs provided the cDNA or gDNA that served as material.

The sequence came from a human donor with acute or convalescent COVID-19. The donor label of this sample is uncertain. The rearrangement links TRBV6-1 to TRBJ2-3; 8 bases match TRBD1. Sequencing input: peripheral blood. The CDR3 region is CASSEQGAGTDTQYF. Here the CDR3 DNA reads TGTGCCAGCAGTGAACAGGGGGCAGGGACAGATACGCAGTATTTT.